Listed here are 19 T cell receptor beta chains from one sample, sequenced in a study of metastatic and nonmetastatic thyroid tumors. TCRdb re-analyzed the PCR reads using MiXCR. This sample has roughly 93,000 clones, with 9.5% to 15% found just once. Ahead of thyroid surgery, no patient had received treatment of any kind. Sequenced input: blood. The receptor source for this set is a female donor with papillary thyroid cancer or a benign thyroid nodule (not recorded which). Some clones in this sample may be carry-over from other donors' samples.

By sample fraction, this clone is medium-sized. This CDR3 reads CSVTDGFSYEQYF. DNA for the CDR3: TGCAGTGTAACGGATGGGTTCTCCTACGAGCAGTACTTC. This chain connects TRBV20-1 to TRBJ2-7; D unclear. From germline, CDR1 is DFQATT and CDR2 SNEGSKA (reference sequence). V was shortened by 7 bases and J by 0 bases, with 13 bases between the two germline ends. The CDR3 has 13 amino acids.

In its sample, this clone was seen many times. The J gene is TRBJ2-4, the V gene TRBV6-1; 9 bases align to TRBD1. J gave up 6 bases and V 5 bases, and 5 bases lay outside the gene matches. The CDR3 extends over 14 amino acids. Germline V CDR1 and CDR2: MNHNS, SASEGT. The chain's CDR3 is CASSSQDRGNIQYF. DNA for the CDR3: TGTGCCAGCAGTTCCCAGGACAGGGGAAACATTCAGTACTTC.

Remarks on this clone: This may stem from a read error, because a much larger clone lies one nucleotide away. The chain joins TRBV28 to TRBJ2-2; D is uncertain. CDR1 is MDHEN and CDR2 is SYDVKM in the germline V gene. There are 12 residues in the CDR3. The CDR3 sequence: CAISLRTGELFF. CDR3 in DNA: TGTGCCATCAGTTTAAGGACCGGGGAGCTGTTTTTT.

This clone was seen many times. The genes are TRBV20-1 and TRBJ1-2; a possible D gene is TRBD1 (6 bases). Germline CDR1 is DFQATT and CDR2 is SNEGSKA (reference sequence). Trimming cost V 6 bases and J 6 bases, with 20 bases left between them. The CDR3 totals 14 residues. The CDR3 sequence is CSARGAGGADGYTF. CDR3 DNA: TGCAGTGCCCGAGGGGCGGGGGGCGCCGATGGCTACACCTTC.

This clone was picked up many times. The V and J genes are TRBV4-3 and TRBJ2-5; D remains unclear. The CDR3 is 16 amino acids. Trimming took off 1 base at V and 5 bases at J, with 17 bases between the two ends. Germline CDR1 is LGHNA and CDR2 is YSLEER. CDR3 DNA: TGCGCCAGCAGCCAAGTGGCAGGTCCCCTCGAGGAGACCCAGTACTTC. Protein sequence: CASSQVAGPLEETQYF.

This clone was picked up many times. The chain recombines TRBV9 with TRBJ1-1; unclear D gene. Per the germline V gene, CDR1 is SGDLS and CDR2 is YYNGEE. The length of the CDR3 is 13 residues. The V and J ends lost 3 bases and 7 bases respectively, with 13 bases between them. The CDR3 DNA follows: TGTGCCAGCAGCGGTGTCCCAGTGGGTGAAGCTTTCTTT. Encoded protein: CASSGVPVGEAFF.

This clone was recorded at least ten times. The chain combines TRBV7-2 with TRBJ2-3, with TRBD2 identical over 11 bases. The germline V gene encodes CDR1 SGHTA and CDR2 FQGNSA. V was pared by 7 bases and J by 5 bases, with 5 bases of the junction left unmatched. The CDR3 spans 14 residues. The CDR3 bases are TGTGCCAGCAACCTCCTAGCGGGAGGAGATACGCAGTATTTT. Translating it yields CASNLLAGGDTQYF.

This clone was detected ten times or more. This sequence joins TRBV12-3 or TRBV12-4 and TRBJ2-5, with 10 bases aligning to TRBD1. Losses at the gene ends were 6 bases for V and 4 bases for J; bases not matched to a gene: 17. CDR3 length equals 18 residues. Written as DNA, the CDR3 is TGTGCCAGCAGCTCCGGACAGGGGGTTACGTCAGTCGGAGAGACCCAGTACTTC. This translates into CASSSGQGVTSVGETQYF.

This clone was seen at least ten times. The chain combines TRBV4-1 with TRBJ2-7; 9 bases are a match to TRBD1. Looked up from germline, CDR1 is MGHRA and CDR2 is YSYEKL. The CDR3 extends over 16 amino acids. V dropped 2 bases and J dropped 1; count of bases not matched to a gene: 6. Written as DNA, the CDR3 is TGCGCCAGCAGCCAACTACCCGGGACAGGGTCCTACGAGCAGTACTTC. Its translation: CASSQLPGTGSYEQYF.

The sample holds many counts of this clone. This chain uses TRBV29-1 with TRBJ2-4; D is perhaps TRBD2 (6 bases). The V end was cut by 4 bases, the J end by 6 bases, with 22 bases between. The germline gives CDR1 SQVTM, CDR2 ANQGSEA. The CDR3 contains 16 residues. As DNA, the CDR3 is TGCAGCGTTGGGTTCCCCAGCGGAGGGACCGGAAACATTCAGTACTTC. It yields the protein CSVGFPSGGTGNIQYF.

Ten or more counts support this clone. This sequence joins TRBV10-3 and TRBJ1-4; D call uncertain. CDR1 is ENHRY, CDR2 SYGVKD, per germline. The V end lost 10 bases, the J end lost 7 bases, and 13 bases lay between the germline ends. The CDR3 totals 12 residues. The DNA for the CDR3 is TGTGCCACTCGTAGTCTATCTGAAAAACTGTTTTTT. As protein: CATRSLSEKLFF.

The gene calls are TRBV11-3 and TRBJ2-1, with a tentative D call TRBD2 (5 bases). V was clipped by 1 base and J by 0 bases, with 19 bases between them. The CDR3 is made up of 19 amino acids. Germline CDR1 SGHNT, CDR2 YENEEA. CDR3 sequence: CASSLGWTPDWGSYNEQFF. The CDR3 region has the DNA TGTGCCAGCAGCTTAGGGTGGACTCCCGATTGGGGCTCCTACAATGAGCAGTTCTTC.

In this sample, this clone turned up many times. The rearrangement uses TRBV20-1 and TRBJ1-6; maybe TRBD1 (6 bases). The CDR3 runs 13 residues. V was trimmed by 3 bases and J by 8 bases, leaving 11 bases between them. Germline V gives CDR1 DFQATT, CDR2 SNEGSKA (reference sequence). CDR3 protein: CSASSGDHSPLHF. The CDR3 DNA reads TGCAGTGCTAGTTCAGGGGACCATTCACCCCTCCACTTT.

This clone has ten or more counts. The V gene is TRBV29-1, the J gene TRBJ2-1; D not resolved. Per germline, CDR1 SQVTM and CDR2 ANQGSEA. V dropped 6 bases and J dropped 6 bases, with 15 bases sitting between them. This CDR3 contains 13 residues. This CDR3 is CSVSVLGPNEQFF. CDR3 in DNA: TGCAGCGTCTCCGTCCTAGGTCCCAATGAGCAGTTCTTC.

This clone was seen many times. The chain carries TRBV5-5 and TRBJ2-7; 9 bases match TRBD1. This CDR3 comprises 15 residues. Germline V gene sequence: CDR1 SGHKS, CDR2 YYEKEE (reference sequence). The J segment lost 3 bases and the V segment lost 0 bases, leaving 4 bases of the junction unmatched. DNA of the CDR3: TGTGCCAGCAGCTTGGATGGGACAGGGAGCTACGAGCAGTACTTC. The encoded protein is CASSLDGTGSYEQYF.

There are many counts of this clone. This sequence joins TRBV30 and TRBJ2-3; TRBD1 or TRBD2 may be the D gene (5 bases each). V was clipped by 4 bases and J by 4 bases, with 18 bases between them. Germline loops: CDR1 GTSNPN, CDR2 SVGIG (reference sequence). This CDR3 contains 15 residues. Here the CDR3 DNA reads TGTGCCTGGACGGGATTAGCTTTGGGGGCAGATACGCAGTATTTT. As protein: CAWTGLALGADTQYF.

In its sample, this clone was seen many times. This chain links TRBV3-1 with TRBJ1-2, with D unresolved. V was pared by 1 base and J by 9 bases, with 9 bases between. Germline loops: CDR1 LGHDT, CDR2 YNNKEL (reference sequence). The CDR3 loop spans 12 amino acids. CDR3 amino acids: CASSQGLRSYTF. The CDR3 DNA reads TGTGCCAGCAGCCAAGGCTTGAGGAGCTACACCTTC.

This clone was found many times. Other DNA sequences in the same sample also yield this CDR3. The chain carries TRBV20-1 and TRBJ2-7; D possibly uses TRBD1 or TRBD2 (5 bases each). Trimming stripped 0 bases from V and 0 bases from J, with 12 bases between. Germline-derived CDR1 and CDR2 are DFQATT and SNEGSKA (reference sequence). This CDR3 comprises 15 residues. DNA of the CDR3: TGCAGTGCTAGAGATATTGGGGGTTCCTCCTACGAGCAGTACTTC. Amino acids: CSARDIGGSSYEQYF.

The chain has TRBV27 and TRBJ2-6; D is possibly TRBD2 (5 bases). CDR1 is MNHEY and CDR2 is SMNVEV in the germline V gene (reference sequence). Trimming took 4 bases from V and 0 from J, leaving 13 bases between them. The CDR3 sequence is 17 residues long. CDR3 DNA sequence: TGTGCCAGCAGTTCCCGACCGGGAAGCTCTGGGGCCAACGTCCTGACTTTC. This sequence encodes CASSSRPGSSGANVLTF.